This entry is about one TCR beta chain. Trimming removed 0 bases from V and 0 bases from J, with 12 bases in between. The CDR3 covers 17 residues. CDR1 and CDR2 from the germline V gene are SGHAT and FQNNGV. Study processing details: Using reference gene primer amplification, nucleated cell counts were estimated. Generated by immunoSEQ multiplex PCR, the TCRdb table keeps only in-frame clones and is missing some. Clone size and the V and J calls come from that table; the DNA yielded D and trimming. The table includes about 98,000 clones, 81% detected once. This sample was taken from a study of blood T cell repertoires in COVID-19. As for the study in general: The United States, Italy and Spain were the sources of the acute and convalescent COVID-19 samples. Sources were T cells, B-cell-depleted T cells, or PBMCs; the material itself was cDNA or gDNA.

Specimen: peripheral blood. This chain uses TRBV11-2 with TRBJ2-1, with D hard to call. This clonotype was obtained from a woman older than 75 with acute or convalescent COVID-19. The CDR3 DNA reads as TGTGCCAGCAGCTTAGAAGGTACGCGGAGCTCCTACAATGAGCAGTTCTTC. Amino acid sequence: CASSLEGTRSSYNEQFF.